This T cell receptor (beta chain) came from a study of identifying expanded T cells in peripheral blood. The CDR3 consists of 18 residues. V trimming: 5 bases; J trimming: 8 bases; junction bases outside the gene matches: 19. Germline V lookup: CDR1 MDHEN, CDR2 SYDVKM. This clone was picked up one time. No infections or other immune events were documented during collection. This table comes from immunoSEQ multiplex PCR, and its TCRdb copy is limited to in-frame clones, with some not included. Seen here are 95,000 to 100,000 clones, 87% observed once, and the top ten hold approximately 18%. The V and J genes are TRBV28 and TRBJ1-2; 11 bases agree with TRBD1. Sequenced input: blood. This clonotype was obtained from a person aged 18 to 69 in good health. CDR3 residues: CASSELRRGTGGRVGYTF. CDR3 nucleotides: TGTGCCAGCAGTGAACTCCGGAGGGGGACAGGGGGTAGGGTGGGCTACACCTTC.